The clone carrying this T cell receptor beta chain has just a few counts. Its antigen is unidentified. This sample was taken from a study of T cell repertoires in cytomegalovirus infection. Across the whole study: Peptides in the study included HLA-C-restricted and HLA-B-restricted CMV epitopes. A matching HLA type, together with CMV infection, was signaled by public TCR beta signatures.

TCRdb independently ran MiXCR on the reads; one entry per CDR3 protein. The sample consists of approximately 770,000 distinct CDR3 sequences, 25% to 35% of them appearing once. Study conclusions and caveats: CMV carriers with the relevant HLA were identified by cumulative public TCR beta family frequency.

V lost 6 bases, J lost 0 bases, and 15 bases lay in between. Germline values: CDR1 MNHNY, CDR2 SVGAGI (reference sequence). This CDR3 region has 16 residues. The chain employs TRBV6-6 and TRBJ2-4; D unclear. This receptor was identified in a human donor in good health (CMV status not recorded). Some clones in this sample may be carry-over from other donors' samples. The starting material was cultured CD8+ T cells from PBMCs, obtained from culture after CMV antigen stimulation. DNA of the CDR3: TGTGCCAGCAGCAAGGAAGGGAAACTAGCCAAAAACATTCAGTACTTC. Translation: CASSKEGKLAKNIQYF.